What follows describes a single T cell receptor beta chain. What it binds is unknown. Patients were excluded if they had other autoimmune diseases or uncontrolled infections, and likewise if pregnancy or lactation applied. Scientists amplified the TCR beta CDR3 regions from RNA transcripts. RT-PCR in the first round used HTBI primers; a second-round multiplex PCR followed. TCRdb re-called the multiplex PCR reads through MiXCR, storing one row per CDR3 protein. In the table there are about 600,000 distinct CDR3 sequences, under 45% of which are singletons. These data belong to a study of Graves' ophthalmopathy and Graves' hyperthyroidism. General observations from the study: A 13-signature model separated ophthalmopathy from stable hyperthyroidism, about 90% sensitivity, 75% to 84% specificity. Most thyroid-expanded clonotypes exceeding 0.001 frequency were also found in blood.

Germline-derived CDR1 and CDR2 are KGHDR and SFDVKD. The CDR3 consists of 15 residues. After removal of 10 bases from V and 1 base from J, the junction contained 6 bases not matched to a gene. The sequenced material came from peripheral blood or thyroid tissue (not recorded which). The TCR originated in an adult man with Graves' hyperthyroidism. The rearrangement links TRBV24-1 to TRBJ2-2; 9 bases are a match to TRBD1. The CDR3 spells CATAGQGRNTGELFF. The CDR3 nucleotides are TGTGCCACTGCGGGACAGGGAAGGAACACCGGGGAGCTGTTTTTT.